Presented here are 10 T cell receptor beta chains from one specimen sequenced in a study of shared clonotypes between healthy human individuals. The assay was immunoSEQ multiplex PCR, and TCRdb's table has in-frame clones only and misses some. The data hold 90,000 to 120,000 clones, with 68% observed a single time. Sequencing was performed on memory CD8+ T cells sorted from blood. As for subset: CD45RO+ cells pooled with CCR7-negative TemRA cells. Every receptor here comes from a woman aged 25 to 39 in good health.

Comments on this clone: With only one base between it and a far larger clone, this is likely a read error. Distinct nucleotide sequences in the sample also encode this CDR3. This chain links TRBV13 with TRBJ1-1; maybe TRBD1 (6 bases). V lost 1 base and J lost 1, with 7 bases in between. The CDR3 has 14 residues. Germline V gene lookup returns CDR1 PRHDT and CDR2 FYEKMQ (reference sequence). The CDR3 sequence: CASSLEGENTEAFF. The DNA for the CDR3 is TGTGCCAGCAGCTTAGAGGGGGAGAACACTGAAGCTTTCTTT.

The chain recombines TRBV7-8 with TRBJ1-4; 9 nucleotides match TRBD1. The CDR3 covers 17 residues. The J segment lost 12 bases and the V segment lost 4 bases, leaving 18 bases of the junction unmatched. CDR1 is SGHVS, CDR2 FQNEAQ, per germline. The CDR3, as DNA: TGTGCCAGCAGCTACCCGAAGGGACAGGGATCCGGAATAGAACTGTTTTTT. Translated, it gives CASSYPKGQGSGIELFF.

CDR3 sequence reads: CASSPQEMYEQYF. The DNA for the CDR3 is TGCGCCAGCAGCCCTCAAGAGATGTACGAGCAGTACTTC. The chain recombines TRBV5-1 with TRBJ2-7; D ambiguous. Deletions cut 4 bases from V and 4 bases from J, with 12 bases between. The germline CDR1 and CDR2 sequences are SGHRS and YFSETQ. The CDR3 length is 13 residues.

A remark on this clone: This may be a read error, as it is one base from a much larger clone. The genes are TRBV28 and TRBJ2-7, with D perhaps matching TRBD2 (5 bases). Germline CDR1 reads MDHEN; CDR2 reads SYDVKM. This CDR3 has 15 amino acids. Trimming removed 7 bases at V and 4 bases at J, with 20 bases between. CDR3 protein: CASNSLVGAWYEQYF. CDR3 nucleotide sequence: TGTGCCAGCAATTCTCTAGTGGGAGCTTGGTACGAGCAGTACTTC.

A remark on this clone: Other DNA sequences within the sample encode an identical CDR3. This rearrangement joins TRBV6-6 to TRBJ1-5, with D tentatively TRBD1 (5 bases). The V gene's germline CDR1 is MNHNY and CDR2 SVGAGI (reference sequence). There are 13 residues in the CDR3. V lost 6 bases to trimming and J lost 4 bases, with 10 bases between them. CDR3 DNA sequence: TGTGCCAGCAGGGGGGTGGGGAATCAGCCCCAGCATTTT. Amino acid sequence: CASRGVGNQPQHF.

Here the CDR3 reads CASSLRAGPSYEQYF. CDR3 nucleotides: TGTGCCAGCAGCTTAAGAGCGGGACCTTCCTACGAGCAGTACTTC. J is TRBJ2-7 and V is TRBV7-7; TRBD2 matches at 7 bases. The CDR3 extends over 15 amino acids. Germline CDR1 is SSHAT and CDR2 is FNYEAQ (reference sequence). The J segment lost 1 base and the V segment lost 2 bases, leaving 5 bases of the junction unmatched.

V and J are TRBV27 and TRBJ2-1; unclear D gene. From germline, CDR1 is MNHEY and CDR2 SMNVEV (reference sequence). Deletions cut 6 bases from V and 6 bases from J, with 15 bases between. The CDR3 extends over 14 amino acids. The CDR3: CASRGIKTFNEQFF. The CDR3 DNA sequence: TGTGCCAGCAGGGGGATCAAGACCTTCAATGAGCAGTTCTTC.

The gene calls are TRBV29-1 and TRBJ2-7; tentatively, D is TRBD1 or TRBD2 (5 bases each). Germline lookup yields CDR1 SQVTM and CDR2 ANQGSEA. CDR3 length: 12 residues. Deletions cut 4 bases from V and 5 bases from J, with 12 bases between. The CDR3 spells CSVGGLRNEQYF. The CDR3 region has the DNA TGCAGCGTTGGGGGGTTGAGGAACGAGCAGTACTTC.

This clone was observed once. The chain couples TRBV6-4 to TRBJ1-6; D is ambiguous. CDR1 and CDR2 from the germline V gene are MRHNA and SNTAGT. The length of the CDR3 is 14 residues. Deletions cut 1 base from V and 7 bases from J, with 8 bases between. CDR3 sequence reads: CASSDYAANSPLHF. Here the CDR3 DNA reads TGTGCCAGCAGTGACTACGCAGCAAATTCACCCCTCCACTTT.

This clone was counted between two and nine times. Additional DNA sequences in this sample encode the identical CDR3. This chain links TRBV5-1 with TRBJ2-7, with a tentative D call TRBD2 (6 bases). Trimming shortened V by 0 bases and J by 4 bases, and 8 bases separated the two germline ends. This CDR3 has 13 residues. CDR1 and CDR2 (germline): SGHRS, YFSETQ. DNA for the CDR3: TGCGCCAGCAGCTTGGCGGCGGGATACGAGCAGTACTTC. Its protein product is CASSLAAGYEQYF.